Reported below is one T cell receptor (beta chain). This CDR3 comprises 15 residues. Trimming cost V 2 bases and J 3 bases; bases outside gene matches: 5. Germline lookup yields CDR1 KGHSH and CDR2 LQKENI. Donors were drawn from the approximately 130-subject validation cohort, separate from the 666-subject first cohort. These data originate in a study of cytomegalovirus exposure and HLA in healthy donors. This table comes from immunoSEQ multiplex PCR, and its TCRdb copy is limited to in-frame clones, with some not included. Seen here are tens of thousands of clones, approximately 91% observed once, and the top ten hold 2.1%.

The specimen was PBMCs. The rearrangement uses TRBV18 and TRBJ2-3; 7 bases map to TRBD2. The origin of this receptor is a young man in good health and CMV-seronegative. In DNA, the CDR3 is TGTGCCAGCTCACCATGGCTAGCGGAAACAGATACGCAGTATTTT. Its translation: CASSPWLAETDTQYF.